The clone carrying this T cell receptor beta chain was observed at least ten times. Antigen unknown. TCRdb used MiXCR to reprocess the reads, holding one entry per CDR3 protein. The profile shows under 250,000 distinct CDR3 sequences, approximately 6.7% of them singletons. The sample comes from a study of T cell repertoires in cytomegalovirus infection. General study findings and limits: The ex vivo response was dominated by HLA-C-restricted CMV-specific TCR beta clonotypes.

Looked up from germline, CDR1 is SEHNR and CDR2 is FQNEAQ (reference sequence). The CDR3 has 14 residues. Trimming pared 1 base from V and 6 bases from J, leaving 10 bases between. The chain has TRBV7-9 and TRBJ1-5; no clear D gene. The source is a human donor in good health (CMV status not recorded). Some clones in this sample may be carry-over from other donors' samples. Sequencing input: PBMCs. Here the CDR3 reads CASSLGQEGQPQHF. CDR3 DNA sequence: TGTGCCAGCAGCTTAGGGCAGGAAGGTCAGCCCCAGCATTTT.